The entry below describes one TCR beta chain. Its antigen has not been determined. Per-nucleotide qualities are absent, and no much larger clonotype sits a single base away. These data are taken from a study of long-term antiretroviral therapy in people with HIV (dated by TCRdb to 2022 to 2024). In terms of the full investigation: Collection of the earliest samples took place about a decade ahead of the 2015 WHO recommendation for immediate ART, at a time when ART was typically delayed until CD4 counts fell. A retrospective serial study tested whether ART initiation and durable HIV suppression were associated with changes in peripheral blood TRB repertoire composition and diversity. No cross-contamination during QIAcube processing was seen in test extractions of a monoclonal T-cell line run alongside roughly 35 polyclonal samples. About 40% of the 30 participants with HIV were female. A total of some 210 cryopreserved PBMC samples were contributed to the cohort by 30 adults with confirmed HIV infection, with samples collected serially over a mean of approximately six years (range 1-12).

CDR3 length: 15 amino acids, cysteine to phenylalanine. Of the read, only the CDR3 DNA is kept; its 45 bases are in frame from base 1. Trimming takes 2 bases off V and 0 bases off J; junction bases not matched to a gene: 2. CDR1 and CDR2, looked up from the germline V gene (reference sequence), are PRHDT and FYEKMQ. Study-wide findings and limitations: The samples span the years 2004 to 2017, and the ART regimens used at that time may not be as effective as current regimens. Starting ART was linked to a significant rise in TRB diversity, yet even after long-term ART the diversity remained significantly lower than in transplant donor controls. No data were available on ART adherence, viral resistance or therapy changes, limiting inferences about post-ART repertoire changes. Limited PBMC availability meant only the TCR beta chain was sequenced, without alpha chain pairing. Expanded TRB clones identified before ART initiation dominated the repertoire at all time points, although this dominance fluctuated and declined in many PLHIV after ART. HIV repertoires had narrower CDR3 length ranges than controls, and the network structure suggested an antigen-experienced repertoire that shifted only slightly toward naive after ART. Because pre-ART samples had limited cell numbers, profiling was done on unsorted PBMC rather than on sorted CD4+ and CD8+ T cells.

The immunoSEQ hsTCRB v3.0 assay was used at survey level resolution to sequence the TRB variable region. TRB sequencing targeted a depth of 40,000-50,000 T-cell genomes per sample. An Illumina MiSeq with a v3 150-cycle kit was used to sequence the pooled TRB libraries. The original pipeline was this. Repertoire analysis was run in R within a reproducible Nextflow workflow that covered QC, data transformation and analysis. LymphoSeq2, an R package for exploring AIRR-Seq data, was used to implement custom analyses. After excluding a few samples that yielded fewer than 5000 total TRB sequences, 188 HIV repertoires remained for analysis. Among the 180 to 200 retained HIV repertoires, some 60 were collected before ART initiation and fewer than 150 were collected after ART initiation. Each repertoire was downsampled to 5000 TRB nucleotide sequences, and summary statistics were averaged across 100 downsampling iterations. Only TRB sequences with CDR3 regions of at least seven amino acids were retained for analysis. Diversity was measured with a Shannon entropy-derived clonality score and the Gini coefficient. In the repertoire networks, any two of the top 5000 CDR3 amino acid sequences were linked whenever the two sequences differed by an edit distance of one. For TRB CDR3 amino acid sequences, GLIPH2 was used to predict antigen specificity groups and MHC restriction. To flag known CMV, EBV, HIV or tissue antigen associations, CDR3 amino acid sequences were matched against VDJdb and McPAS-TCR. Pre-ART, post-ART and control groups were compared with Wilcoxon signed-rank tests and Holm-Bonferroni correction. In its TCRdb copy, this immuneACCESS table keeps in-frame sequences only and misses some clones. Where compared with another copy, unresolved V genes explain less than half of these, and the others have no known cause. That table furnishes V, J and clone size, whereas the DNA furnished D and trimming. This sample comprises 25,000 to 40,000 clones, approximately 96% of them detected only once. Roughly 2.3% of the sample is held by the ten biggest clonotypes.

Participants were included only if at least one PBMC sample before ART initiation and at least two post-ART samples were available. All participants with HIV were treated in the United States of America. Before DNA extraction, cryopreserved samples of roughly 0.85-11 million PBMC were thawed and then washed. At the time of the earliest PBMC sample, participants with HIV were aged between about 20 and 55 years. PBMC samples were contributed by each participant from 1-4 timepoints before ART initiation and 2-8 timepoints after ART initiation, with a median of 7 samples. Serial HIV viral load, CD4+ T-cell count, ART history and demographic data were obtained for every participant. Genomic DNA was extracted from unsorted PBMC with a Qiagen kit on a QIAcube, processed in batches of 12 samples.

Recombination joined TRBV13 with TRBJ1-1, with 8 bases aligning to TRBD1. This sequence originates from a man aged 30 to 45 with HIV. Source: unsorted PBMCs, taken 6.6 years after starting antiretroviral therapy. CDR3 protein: CASSLKDRVNTEAFF. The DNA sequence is TGTGCCAGCAGCTTAAAGGACAGGGTGAACACTGAAGCTTTCTTT.